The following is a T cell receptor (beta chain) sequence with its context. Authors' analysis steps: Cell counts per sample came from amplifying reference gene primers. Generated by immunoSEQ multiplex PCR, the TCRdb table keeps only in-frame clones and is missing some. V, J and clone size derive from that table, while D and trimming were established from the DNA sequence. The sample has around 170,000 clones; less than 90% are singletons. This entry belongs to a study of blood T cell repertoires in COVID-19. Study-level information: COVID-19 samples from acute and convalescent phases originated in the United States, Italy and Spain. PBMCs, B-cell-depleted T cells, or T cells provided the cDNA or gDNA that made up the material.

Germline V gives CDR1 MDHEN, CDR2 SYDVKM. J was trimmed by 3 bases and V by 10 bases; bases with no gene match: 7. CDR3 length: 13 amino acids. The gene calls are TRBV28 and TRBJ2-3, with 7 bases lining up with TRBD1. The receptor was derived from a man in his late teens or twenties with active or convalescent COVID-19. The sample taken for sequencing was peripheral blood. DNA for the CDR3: TGTGCCACATGGACAGGCCTGACAGATACGCAGTATTTT. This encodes CATWTGLTDTQYF.